This TCR beta chain was captured by sequencing in a study of control samples from healthy donors and cancer patients. Assay used: immunoSEQ multiplex PCR; TCRdb lists only in-frame clones, some missing. The data show about 12,000 clones, with approximately 93% seen just once and 25% to 30% held by the top ten. Germline V gene sequence: CDR1 KGHSH, CDR2 LQKENI. With 4 bases removed from V and 1 base from J, the gap between germline ends came to 11 bases. The CDR3 is 14 residues long. This receptor was taken from a man in his 70s with head and neck cancer. Source material: PBMCs. This chain joins TRBV18 and TRBJ2-7, with D tentatively TRBD1 (7 bases). This CDR3 reads CASSRGTVSYEQYF. The CDR3 coding sequence is TGTGCCAGCTCACGCGGGACAGTTTCCTACGAGCAGTACTTC.